The entry below describes one T cell receptor (beta chain). Its specificity is unknown. Trimming took 6 bases from V and 5 from J, leaving 11 bases between them. The CDR3 is 13 amino acids. The entry originates in a study of T-cell memory formation after mild COVID-19. TCRdb reprocessed the 5' RACE reads with MiXCR, giving one entry per CDR3 protein. The sample includes approximately 300,000 distinct CDR3 sequences, roughly 8.2% of them seen just once. The study, taken as a whole, reports: Clones shrinking from day 15 to 85 showed even CD4/CD8 mixes; later expanders tilted CD4+.

The chain uses TRBV12-3 or TRBV12-4 and TRBJ2-1; D call uncertain. The sequencing input was PBMCs or a T cell subset sorted from them (not recorded which). This clonotype was obtained from a man younger than 35 who had mild COVID-19 (a few samples of this study predate the infection). Cell type and time point are not known. As DNA, the CDR3 is TGTGCCAGCAGCCCCGACCCTGACAATGAGCAGTTCTTC. Translation: CASSPDPDNEQFF.